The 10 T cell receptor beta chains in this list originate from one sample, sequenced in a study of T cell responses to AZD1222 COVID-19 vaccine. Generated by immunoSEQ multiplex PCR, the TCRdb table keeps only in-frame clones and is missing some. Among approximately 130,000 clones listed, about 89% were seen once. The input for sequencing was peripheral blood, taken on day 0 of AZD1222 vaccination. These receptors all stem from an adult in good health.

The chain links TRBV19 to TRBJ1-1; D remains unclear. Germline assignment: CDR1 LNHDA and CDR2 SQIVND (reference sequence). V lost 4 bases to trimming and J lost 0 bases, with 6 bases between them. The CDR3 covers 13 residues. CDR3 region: CASSTYMNTEAFF. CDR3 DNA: TGTGCCAGTAGTACCTACATGAACACTGAAGCTTTCTTT.

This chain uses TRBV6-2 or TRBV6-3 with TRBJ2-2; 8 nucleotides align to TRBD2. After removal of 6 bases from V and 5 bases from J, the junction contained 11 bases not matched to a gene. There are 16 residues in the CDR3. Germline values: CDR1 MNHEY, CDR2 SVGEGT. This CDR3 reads CASSRDLAGVTGELFF. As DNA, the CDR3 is TGTGCCAGCAGCCGCGACCTAGCGGGCGTAACCGGGGAGCTGTTTTTT.

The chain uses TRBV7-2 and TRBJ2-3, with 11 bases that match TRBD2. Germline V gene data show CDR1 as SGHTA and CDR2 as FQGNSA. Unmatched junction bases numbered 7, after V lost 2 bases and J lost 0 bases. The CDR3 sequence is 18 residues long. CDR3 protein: CASSLSSGRGTSTDTQYF. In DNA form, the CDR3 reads TGTGCCAGCAGCTTAAGTAGCGGGAGGGGGACTAGCACAGATACGCAGTATTTT.

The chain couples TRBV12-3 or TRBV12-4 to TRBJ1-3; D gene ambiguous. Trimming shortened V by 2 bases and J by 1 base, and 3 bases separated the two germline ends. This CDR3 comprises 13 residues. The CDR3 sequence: CASSLFSGNTIYF. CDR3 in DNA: TGTGCCAGCAGTTTATTTTCTGGAAACACCATATATTTT.

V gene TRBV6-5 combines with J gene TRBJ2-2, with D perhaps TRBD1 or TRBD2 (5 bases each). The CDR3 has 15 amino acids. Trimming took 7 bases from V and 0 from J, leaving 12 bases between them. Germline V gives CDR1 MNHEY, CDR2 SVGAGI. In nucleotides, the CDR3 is TGTGCCAGCAACCCGGGGCCGACGAACACCGGGGAGCTGTTTTTT. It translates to CASNPGPTNTGELFF.

The CDR3 here is CASRNGGLNNEQFF. The CDR3 DNA is TGTGCCAGCAGAAACGGGGGACTAAACAATGAGCAGTTCTTC. The chain is built from TRBV6-5 and TRBJ2-1, with TRBD2 matching 7 bases. Germline values: CDR1 MNHEY, CDR2 SVGAGI. This CDR3 spans 14 amino acids. V shed 6 bases, J shed 5 bases, and the junction held 7 bases outside the gene matches.

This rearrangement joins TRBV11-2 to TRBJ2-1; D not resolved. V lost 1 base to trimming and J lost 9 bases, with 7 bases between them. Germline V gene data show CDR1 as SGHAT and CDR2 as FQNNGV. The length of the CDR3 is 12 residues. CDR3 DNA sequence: TGTGCCAGCAGCTTAGTACCCGGTGAGCAGTTCTTC. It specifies CASSLVPGEQFF.

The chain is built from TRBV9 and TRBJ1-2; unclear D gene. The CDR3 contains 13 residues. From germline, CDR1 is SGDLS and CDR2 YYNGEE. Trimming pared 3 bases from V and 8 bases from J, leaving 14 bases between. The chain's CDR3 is CASSAAHHKGYTF. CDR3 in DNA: TGTGCCAGCAGCGCGGCCCACCACAAGGGCTACACCTTC.

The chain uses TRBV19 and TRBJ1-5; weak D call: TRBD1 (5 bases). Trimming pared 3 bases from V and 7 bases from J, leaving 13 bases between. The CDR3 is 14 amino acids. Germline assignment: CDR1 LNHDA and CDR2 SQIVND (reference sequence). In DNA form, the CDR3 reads TGTGCCAGTAGTATGGAGGGGAATGTACAGCCCCAGCATTTT. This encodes CASSMEGNVQPQHF.

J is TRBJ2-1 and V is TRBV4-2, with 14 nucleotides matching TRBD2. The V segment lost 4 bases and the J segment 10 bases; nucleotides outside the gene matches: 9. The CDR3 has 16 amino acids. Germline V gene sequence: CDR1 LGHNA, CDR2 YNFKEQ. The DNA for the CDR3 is TGTGCCAGCAGCCCCACCGGGACTAGCGGGAGCTGGGAGCAGTTCTTC. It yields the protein CASSPTGTSGSWEQFF.